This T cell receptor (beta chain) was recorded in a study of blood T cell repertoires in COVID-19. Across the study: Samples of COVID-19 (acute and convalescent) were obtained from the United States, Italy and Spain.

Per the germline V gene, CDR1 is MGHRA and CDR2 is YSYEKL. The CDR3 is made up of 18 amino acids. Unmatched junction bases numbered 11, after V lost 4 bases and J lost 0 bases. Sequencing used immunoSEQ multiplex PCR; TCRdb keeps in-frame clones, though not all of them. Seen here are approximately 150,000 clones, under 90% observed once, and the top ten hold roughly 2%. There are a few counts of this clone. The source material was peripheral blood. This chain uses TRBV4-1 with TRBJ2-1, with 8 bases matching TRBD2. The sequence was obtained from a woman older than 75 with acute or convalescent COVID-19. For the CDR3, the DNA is TGCGCCAGCAGCCGGCTACTTGGAGCGGGGGCCTCCTACAATGAGCAGTTCTTC. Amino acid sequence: CASSRLLGAGASYNEQFF.